This T cell receptor (beta chain) was recovered during a study of control samples from healthy donors and cancer patients. The J segment lost 8 bases and the V segment lost 1 base, leaving 12 bases of the junction unmatched. Germline V gives CDR1 SGHDT, CDR2 YYEEEE. This CDR3 contains 17 residues. This table comes from immunoSEQ multiplex PCR, and its TCRdb copy is limited to in-frame clones, with some not included. This table has tens of thousands of clones, almost 96% appearing once. The clonotype comes from a woman aged 25-40 years in good health. The sequenced sample consisted of blood. The J gene is TRBJ2-2, the V gene TRBV5-6, with TRBD2 identical over 9 bases. The CDR3 region is CASSLFGLAGPLGELFF. The CDR3, as DNA: TGTGCCAGCAGCTTGTTTGGGCTAGCGGGGCCCTTGGGGGAGCTGTTTTTT.